This TCR beta chain appears in the sequencing data of a study of blood T cells in healthy people across ages. Study results and caveats: Age advanced and TCR beta diversity per million T cells fell, roughly linearly. Observed TCR beta diversity showed a strong correlation with the percentage of naive T cells as measured by flow cytometry.

A J-beta primer mix and a sample-barcoded 5' primer were used in a second PCR of roughly 7 to 12 cycles. Template switching added a 12-random-nucleotide identifier to every cDNA molecule. TCRdb used MiXCR to reprocess the 5' RACE reads, holding one entry per CDR3 protein. Here the sample spans 1.5 million to 2 million distinct CDR3 sequences, around 50% being singletons. About this clonotype itself: The antigen remains unidentified.

CDR1 and CDR2 (germline): SGHRS, YFSETQ. V lost 0 bases, J lost 3 bases, and 9 bases lay in between. The CDR3 length is 14 residues. Material for sequencing was blood. The rearrangement uses TRBV5-1 and TRBJ2-5; D unresolved. This TCR derives from a woman aged 40 to 49 in good health. CDR3 DNA: TGCGCCAGCAGCTTGGTCCTGATAGAAGAGACCCAGTACTTC. Its translation: CASSLVLIEETQYF.